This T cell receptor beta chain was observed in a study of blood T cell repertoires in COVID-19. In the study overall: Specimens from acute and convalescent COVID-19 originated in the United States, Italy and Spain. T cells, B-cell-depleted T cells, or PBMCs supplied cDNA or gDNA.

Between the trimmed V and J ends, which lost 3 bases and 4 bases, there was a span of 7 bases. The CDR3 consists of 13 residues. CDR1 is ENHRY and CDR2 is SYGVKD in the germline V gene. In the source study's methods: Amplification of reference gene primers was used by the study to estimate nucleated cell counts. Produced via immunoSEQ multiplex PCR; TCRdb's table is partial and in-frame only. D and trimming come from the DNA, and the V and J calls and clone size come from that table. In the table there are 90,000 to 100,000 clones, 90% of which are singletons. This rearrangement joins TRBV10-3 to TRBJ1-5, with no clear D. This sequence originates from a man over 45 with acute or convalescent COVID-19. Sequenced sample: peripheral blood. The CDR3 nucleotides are TGTGCCATCAGTGAATCCCCAAATCAGCCCCAGCATTTT. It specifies CAISESPNQPQHF.